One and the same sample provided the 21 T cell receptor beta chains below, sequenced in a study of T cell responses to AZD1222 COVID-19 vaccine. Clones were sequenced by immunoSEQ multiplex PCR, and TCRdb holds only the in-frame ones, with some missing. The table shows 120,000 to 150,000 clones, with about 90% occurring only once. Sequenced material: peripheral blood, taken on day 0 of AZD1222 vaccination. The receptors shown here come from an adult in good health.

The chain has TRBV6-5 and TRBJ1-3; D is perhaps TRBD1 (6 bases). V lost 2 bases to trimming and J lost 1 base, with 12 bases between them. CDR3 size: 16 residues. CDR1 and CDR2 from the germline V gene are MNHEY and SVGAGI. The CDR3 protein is CASSYQGSGSGNTIYF. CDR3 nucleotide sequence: TGTGCCAGCAGTTACCAGGGGAGTGGTTCTGGAAACACCATATATTTT.

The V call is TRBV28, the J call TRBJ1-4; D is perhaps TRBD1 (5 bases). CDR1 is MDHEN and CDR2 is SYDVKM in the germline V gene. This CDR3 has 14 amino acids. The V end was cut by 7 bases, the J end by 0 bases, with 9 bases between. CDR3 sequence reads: CASTMTATNEKLFF. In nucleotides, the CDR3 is TGTGCCAGCACCATGACAGCAACTAATGAAAAACTGTTTTTT.

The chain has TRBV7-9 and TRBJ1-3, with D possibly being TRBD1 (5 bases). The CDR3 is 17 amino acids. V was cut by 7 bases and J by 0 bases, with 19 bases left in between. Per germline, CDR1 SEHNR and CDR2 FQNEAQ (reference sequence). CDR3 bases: TGTGCCAGCACTCTTAGGGGACCCAGCCTCTCTGGAAACACCATATATTTT. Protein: CASTLRGPSLSGNTIYF.

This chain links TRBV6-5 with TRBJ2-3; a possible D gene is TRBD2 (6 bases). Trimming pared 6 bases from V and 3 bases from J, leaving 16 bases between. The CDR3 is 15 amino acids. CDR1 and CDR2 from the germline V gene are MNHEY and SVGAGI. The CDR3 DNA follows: TGTGCCAGCAGACCTAGCTCCGGGGGAACAGATACGCAGTATTTT. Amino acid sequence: CASRPSSGGTDTQYF.

The CDR3 nucleotides read TGTGCCAGCAGCTTAGCGGACACCGATCAGCCCCAGCATTTT. Protein sequence: CASSLADTDQPQHF. The gene calls are TRBV7-9 and TRBJ1-5, with a weak D call TRBD1 (5 bases). Germline loops: CDR1 SEHNR, CDR2 FQNEAQ (reference sequence). This CDR3 comprises 14 residues. Between the trimmed V and J ends, which lost 0 bases and 5 bases, there was a span of 8 bases.

CDR3 sequence: CASRVPGQTGELFF. CDR3 sequence (DNA): TGTGCCAGCAGGGTCCCGGGTCAGACCGGGGAGCTGTTTTTT. This sequence joins TRBV2 and TRBJ2-2; D is unclear. The CDR3 has 14 amino acids. Germline V CDR1 and CDR2: SNHLY, FYNNEI. Trimming removed 6 bases from V and 5 bases from J, with 13 bases in between.

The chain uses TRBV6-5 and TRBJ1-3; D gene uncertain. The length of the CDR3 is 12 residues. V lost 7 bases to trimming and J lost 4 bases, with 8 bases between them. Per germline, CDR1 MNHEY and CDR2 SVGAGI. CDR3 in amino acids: CASKTSGNTIYF. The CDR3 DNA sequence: TGTGCCAGCAAGACTTCAGGAAACACCATATATTTT.

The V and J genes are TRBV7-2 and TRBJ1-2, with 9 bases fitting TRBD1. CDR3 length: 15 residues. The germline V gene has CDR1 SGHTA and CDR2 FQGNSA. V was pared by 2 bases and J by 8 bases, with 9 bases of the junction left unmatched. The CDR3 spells CASSLRPGQGWGYTF. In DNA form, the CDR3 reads TGTGCCAGCAGCTTAAGACCGGGACAGGGTTGGGGCTACACCTTC.

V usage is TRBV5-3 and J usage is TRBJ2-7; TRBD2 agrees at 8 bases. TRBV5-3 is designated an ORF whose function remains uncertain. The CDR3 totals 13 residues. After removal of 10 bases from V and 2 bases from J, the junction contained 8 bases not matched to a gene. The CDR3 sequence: CAVTGGLTYEQYF. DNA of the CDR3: TGTGCCGTAACGGGGGGGCTAACCTACGAGCAGTACTTC.

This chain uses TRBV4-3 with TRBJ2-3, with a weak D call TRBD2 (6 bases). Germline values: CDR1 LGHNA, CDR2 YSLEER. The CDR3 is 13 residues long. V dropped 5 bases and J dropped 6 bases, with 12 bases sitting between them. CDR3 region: CASSEGTSDTQYF. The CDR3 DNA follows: TGCGCCAGCAGCGAAGGGACTTCGGATACGCAGTATTTT.

The chain's CDR3 is CATSRVTVQETQYF. For the CDR3, the DNA is TGTGCCACCAGCAGAGTAACAGTCCAAGAGACCCAGTACTTC. The chain recombines TRBV15 with TRBJ2-5; no definite D call. The CDR3 loop spans 14 amino acids. Trimming took 1 base from V and 1 from J, leaving 7 bases between them. CDR1 and CDR2 from the germline V gene are LNHNV and YYDKDF (reference sequence).

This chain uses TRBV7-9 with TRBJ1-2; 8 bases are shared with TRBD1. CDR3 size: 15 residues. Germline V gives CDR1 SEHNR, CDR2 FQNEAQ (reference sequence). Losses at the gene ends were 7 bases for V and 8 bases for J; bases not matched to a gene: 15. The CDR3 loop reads CASTSAGGGLGGYTF. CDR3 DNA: TGTGCCAGCACCTCAGCAGGGGGCGGCCTAGGAGGCTACACCTTC. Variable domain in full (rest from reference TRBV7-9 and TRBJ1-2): DTGVSQNPRHKITKRGQNVTFRCDPISEHNRLYWYRQTLGQGPEFLTYFQNEAQLEKSRLLSDRFSAERPKGSFSTLEIQRTEQGDSAMYLCASTSAGGGLGGYTFGSGTRLTVV.

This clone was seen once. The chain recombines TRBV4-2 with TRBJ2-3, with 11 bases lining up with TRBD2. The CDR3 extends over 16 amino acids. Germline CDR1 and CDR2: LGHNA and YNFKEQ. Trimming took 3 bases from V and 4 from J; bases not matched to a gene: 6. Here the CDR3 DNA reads TGTGCCAGCAGCCAGGTAGCGGGAGGGGGTGCAGATACGCAGTATTTT. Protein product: CASSQVAGGGADTQYF.

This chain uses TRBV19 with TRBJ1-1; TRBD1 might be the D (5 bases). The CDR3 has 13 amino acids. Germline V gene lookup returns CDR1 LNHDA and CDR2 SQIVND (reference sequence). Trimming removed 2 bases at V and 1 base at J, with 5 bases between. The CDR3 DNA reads TGTGCCAGTAGTATACAGGGGAACACTGAAGCTTTCTTT. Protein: CASSIQGNTEAFF.

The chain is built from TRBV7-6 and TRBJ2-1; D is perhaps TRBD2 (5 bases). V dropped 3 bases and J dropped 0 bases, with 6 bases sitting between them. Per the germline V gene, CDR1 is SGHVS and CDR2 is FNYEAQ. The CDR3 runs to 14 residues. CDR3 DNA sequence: TGTGCCAGCAGCTTGGGGAGCTCCTACAATGAGCAGTTCTTC. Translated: CASSLGSSYNEQFF.

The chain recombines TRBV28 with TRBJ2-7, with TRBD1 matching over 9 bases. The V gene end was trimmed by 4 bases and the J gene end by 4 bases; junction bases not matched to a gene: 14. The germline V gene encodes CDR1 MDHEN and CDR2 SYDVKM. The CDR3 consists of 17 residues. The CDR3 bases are TGTGCCAGCAGTTCCCGGACAGGGGCCTTATTGCCGTACGAGCAGTACTTC. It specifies CASSSRTGALLPYEQYF.

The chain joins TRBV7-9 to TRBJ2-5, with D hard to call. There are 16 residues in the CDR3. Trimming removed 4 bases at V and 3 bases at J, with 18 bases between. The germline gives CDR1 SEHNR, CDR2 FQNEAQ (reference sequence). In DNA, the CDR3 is TGTGCCAGCAGCTCAGCCAGGTGGAGCCGGGAAGAGACCCAGTACTTC. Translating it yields CASSSARWSREETQYF.

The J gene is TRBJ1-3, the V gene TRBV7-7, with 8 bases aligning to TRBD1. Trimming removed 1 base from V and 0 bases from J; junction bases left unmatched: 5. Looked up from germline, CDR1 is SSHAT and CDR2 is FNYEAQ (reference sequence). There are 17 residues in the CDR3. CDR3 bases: TGTGCCAGCAGCTTAGGGACAGGGTTGAGCTCTGGAAACACCATATATTTT. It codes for CASSLGTGLSSGNTIYF.

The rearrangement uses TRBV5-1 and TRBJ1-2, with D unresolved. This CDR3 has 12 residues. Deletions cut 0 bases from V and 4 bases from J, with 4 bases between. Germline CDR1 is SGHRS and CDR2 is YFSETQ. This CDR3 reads CASSLGGYGYTF. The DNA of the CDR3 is TGCGCCAGCAGCTTGGGAGGCTATGGCTACACCTTC.

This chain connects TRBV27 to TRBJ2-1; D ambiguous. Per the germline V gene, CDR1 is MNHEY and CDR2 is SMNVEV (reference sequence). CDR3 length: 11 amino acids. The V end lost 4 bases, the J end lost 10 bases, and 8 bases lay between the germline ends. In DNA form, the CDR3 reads TGTGCCAGCAGTTCCCGGGCCGAGCAGTTCTTC. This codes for CASSSRAEQFF.

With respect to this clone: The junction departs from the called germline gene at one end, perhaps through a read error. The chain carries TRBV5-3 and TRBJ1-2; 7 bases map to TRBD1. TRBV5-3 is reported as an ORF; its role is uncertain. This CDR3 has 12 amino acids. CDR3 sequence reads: CARNLRHRGYTF. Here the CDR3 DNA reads TGTGCCAGAAACTTGAGACACAGGGGTTACACCTTC.